The 29 T cell receptor beta chains in this list originate from one sample, sequenced in a study of T cell responses to AZD1222 COVID-19 vaccine. The data were produced by immunoSEQ multiplex PCR, yet TCRdb's version contains in-frame clones alone and is incomplete. The sample yields roughly 100,000 clones, about four fifths seen once. This sample comprised peripheral blood, obtained on day 0 of AZD1222 vaccination. These receptors were collected from an adult in good health.

The chain carries TRBV5-4 and TRBJ2-3; maybe TRBD2 (5 bases). CDR1 and CDR2 from the germline V gene are SGHNT and YYREEE (reference sequence). Trimming removed 3 bases at V and 4 bases at J, with 12 bases between. The CDR3 is 14 amino acids. CDR3 in DNA: TGTGCCAGCAGCTCGGGATCTGCCCCAGATACGCAGTATTTT. Residues: CASSSGSAPDTQYF.

V usage is TRBV7-2 and J usage is TRBJ1-3; perhaps TRBD1 as D (6 bases). The CDR3 has 16 amino acids. V shed 4 bases and J shed 0 bases, with 13 bases lying between them. CDR1 and CDR2 from the germline V gene are SGHTA and FQGNSA. The CDR3, as DNA: TGTGCCAGCAGCTCATACCAGGGGAGCTCTGGAAACACCATATATTTT. Translating it yields CASSSYQGSSGNTIYF. Based on the CDR3 plus reference TRBV7-2 and TRBJ1-3, the full variable domain is GAGVSQSPSNKVTEKGKDVELRCDPISGHTALYWYRQSLGQGLEFLIYFQGNSAPDKSGLPSDRFSAERTGGSVSTLTIQRTQQEDSAVYLCASSSYQGSSGNTIYFGEGSWLTVV.

The V gene is TRBV7-9, the J gene TRBJ2-5, with 9 bases fitting TRBD2. The germline V gene encodes CDR1 SEHNR and CDR2 FQNEAQ (reference sequence). This CDR3 region has 17 residues. Trimming took 0 bases from V and 2 from J; bases not matched to a gene: 7. In nucleotides, the CDR3 is TGTGCCAGCAGCTTAGCGGCTAGCGGGGTACCACAAGAGACCCAGTACTTC. Its protein is CASSLAASGVPQETQYF.

The chain has TRBV9 and TRBJ2-3, with 8 nucleotides matching TRBD2. The CDR3 sequence is 15 residues long. The germline V gene has CDR1 SGDLS and CDR2 YYNGEE. Trimming cost V 4 bases and J 1 base; bases outside gene matches: 5. CDR3 residues: CASSPGGAGTDTQYF. CDR3 sequence (DNA): TGTGCCAGCAGCCCCGGGGGGGCCGGCACAGATACGCAGTATTTT.

V and J are TRBV9 and TRBJ2-2; 7 bases agree with TRBD1. The CDR3 length is 15 residues. In germline, CDR1 is SGDLS, CDR2 YYNGEE. V was clipped by 2 bases and J by 4 bases; unmatched bases: 5. CDR3 bases: TGTGCCAGCAGCGTCGGCAGGGGGAGCACCGGGGAGCTGTTTTTT. The encoded protein is CASSVGRGSTGELFF. The entire variable domain, with the rest obtained from reference TRBV9 and TRBJ2-2, is as follows: DSGVTQTPKHLITATGQRVTLRCSPRSGDLSVYWYQQSLDQGLQFLIQYYNGEERAKGNILERFSAQQFPDLHSELNLSSLELGDSALYFCASSVGRGSTGELFFGEGSRLTVL.

This rearrangement joins TRBV12-5 to TRBJ2-7; D may match TRBD1 or TRBD2 (5 bases each). This CDR3 has 14 amino acids. Germline CDR1 reads LGHNT; CDR2 reads FRNRAP. V lost 0 bases to trimming and J lost 6 bases, with 12 bases between them. CDR3 DNA: TGTGCTAGTGGTTTGGTACCTGGGGGAACCGAGCAGTACTTC. It yields the protein CASGLVPGGTEQYF.

The V gene is TRBV7-9, the J gene TRBJ1-2; D is unresolved. V dropped 5 bases and J dropped 0 bases, with 13 bases sitting between them. The CDR3 contains 15 residues. Germline V gives CDR1 SEHNR, CDR2 FQNEAQ (reference sequence). Here the CDR3 reads CASSGRVATNYGYTF. Written as DNA, the CDR3 is TGTGCCAGCAGCGGCCGGGTGGCGACTAACTATGGCTACACCTTC.

CDR3 DNA: TGCGCCAGCAGCCTACGGACTAGCGGGAACCAAGAGACCCAGTACTTC. Translated, it gives CASSLRTSGNQETQYF. J is TRBJ2-5 and V is TRBV5-1; 12 bases line up with TRBD2. Per germline, CDR1 SGHRS and CDR2 YFSETQ. V lost 4 bases and J lost 0; bases outside the gene matches: 4. This CDR3 is built from 16 residues.

The chain has TRBV3-1 (or the pseudogene TRBV3-2) and TRBJ1-1; D call uncertain. Per germline, CDR1 LGHDT and CDR2 YNNKEL (reference sequence). The CDR3 has 17 residues. The V and J ends lost 0 bases and 0 bases respectively, with 14 bases between them. The CDR3 coding sequence is TGTGCCAGCAGCCAAGAGAGGGCAGTAAAGATGAACACTGAAGCTTTCTTT. Protein: CASSQERAVKMNTEAFF.

This clone was detected once. The chain joins TRBV27 to TRBJ2-7; TRBD2 aligns across 12 bases. V trimming: 5 bases; J trimming: 6 bases; junction bases outside the gene matches: 11. The length of the CDR3 is 16 residues. Germline V gives CDR1 MNHEY, CDR2 SMNVEV (reference sequence). This CDR3 is CASSTGLAGPRGEQYF. CDR3 coding DNA: TGTGCCAGCAGTACCGGACTAGCGGGGCCTCGGGGCGAGCAGTACTTC.

The chain is built from TRBV5-4 and TRBJ2-7; TRBD1 matches at 10 bases. The V gene's germline CDR1 is SGHNT and CDR2 YYREEE (reference sequence). The CDR3 covers 14 residues. Losses at the gene ends were 1 base for V and 6 bases for J; bases not matched to a gene: 4. The CDR3 is CASSLRQGAGEQYF. The CDR3 DNA sequence: TGTGCCAGCAGCTTGCGACAGGGGGCAGGCGAGCAGTACTTC.

This sequence joins TRBV2 and TRBJ1-2, with D hard to call. Trimming pared 4 bases from V and 6 bases from J, leaving 12 bases between. The CDR3 is made up of 13 amino acids. The V gene's germline CDR1 is SNHLY and CDR2 FYNNEI. CDR3 in amino acids: CASSAERDDGYTF. DNA of the CDR3: TGTGCCAGCAGTGCGGAAAGGGATGATGGCTACACCTTC.

As regards this clone: Within the sample, other DNA sequences also encode this same CDR3. The chain joins TRBV5-1 to TRBJ1-1; no reliable D call. The CDR3 sequence is 13 residues long. Germline V CDR1 and CDR2: SGHRS, YFSETQ. The V gene lost 2 bases and the J gene lost 2 bases, with 7 bases spanning the gap. CDR3 in amino acids: CASSFGGNTEAFF. CDR3 in DNA: TGCGCCAGCAGCTTTGGAGGAAACACTGAAGCTTTCTTT.

CDR3 loop: CASSYWGTGSEKLFF. The CDR3 DNA is TGTGCCAGCAGTTACTGGGGGACAGGGAGTGAAAAACTGTTTTTT. The chain joins TRBV6-2 or TRBV6-3 to TRBJ1-4, with 9 bases identical to TRBD1. Germline assignment: CDR1 MNHEY and CDR2 SVGEGT. With V trimmed by 1 base and J by 7 bases, 4 bases remained unmatched. The CDR3 loop spans 15 amino acids.

This chain links TRBV7-9 with TRBJ1-2; 11 bases line up with TRBD1. Looked up from germline, CDR1 is SEHNR and CDR2 is FQNEAQ (reference sequence). The CDR3 sequence is 15 residues long. The V and J ends lost 1 base and 4 bases, in that order; junction bases with no gene match: 2. In nucleotides, the CDR3 is TGTGCCAGCAGCTTAGGAGGACAGGGGGCCTATGGCTACACCTTC. It encodes CASSLGGQGAYGYTF.

V usage is TRBV30 and J usage is TRBJ1-5; D unclear. CDR3 length: 14 residues. The germline CDR1 and CDR2 sequences are GTSNPN and SVGIG (reference sequence). V was cut by 2 bases and J by 2 bases, with 10 bases left in between. CDR3 coding DNA: TGTGCCTGGAGTAAACTGTCGGGCAATCAGCCCCAGCATTTT. It encodes CAWSKLSGNQPQHF.

This clone is large. This rearrangement joins TRBV6-2 or TRBV6-3 to TRBJ2-1, with TRBD1 identical over 7 bases. The CDR3 spans 14 residues. J lost 0 bases, V lost 4 bases, and 0 bases had no gene match. Germline-derived CDR1 and CDR2 are MNHEY and SVGEGT. The CDR3 DNA sequence: TGTGCCAGCAGTTGGGACAGCTCCTACAATGAGCAGTTCTTC. This codes for CASSWDSSYNEQFF.

This chain links TRBV7-9 with TRBJ2-1; D gene uncertain. CDR3 length: 14 amino acids. V gave up 4 bases and J gave up 6 bases, with 13 bases separating them. CDR1 and CDR2 from the germline V gene are SEHNR and FQNEAQ (reference sequence). The CDR3 nucleotides read TGTGCCAGCAGCTCCCAGGTTTACTTCAATGAGCAGTTCTTC. Translated: CASSSQVYFNEQFF.

The V gene is TRBV6-4, the J gene TRBJ2-1; 8 bases are shared with TRBD2. Per germline, CDR1 MRHNA and CDR2 SNTAGT. V shed 6 bases and J 8 bases; nucleotides not matched to a gene: 12. The CDR3 has 15 residues. CDR3 bases: TGTGCCAGCAGCCCCGGGGGGGGTGGCAACGATGAGCAGTTCTTC. As protein: CASSPGGGGNDEQFF.

The chain combines TRBV5-1 with TRBJ1-1; perhaps TRBD1 as D (6 bases). Germline V gene lookup returns CDR1 SGHRS and CDR2 YFSETQ. Trimming removed 0 bases at V and 1 base at J, with 16 bases between. This CDR3 contains 17 residues. In nucleotides, the CDR3 is TGCGCCAGCAGCTTGGAGAGACGGACAGAAAAGAACACTGAAGCTTTCTTT. Its protein product is CASSLERRTEKNTEAFF.

The rearrangement joins TRBV6-2 or TRBV6-3 to TRBJ1-6, with a tentative D call TRBD1 (5 bases). The germline gives CDR1 MNHEY, CDR2 SVGEGT. V was shortened by 6 bases and J by 7 bases, with 13 bases between the two germline ends. There are 14 residues in the CDR3. The CDR3 loop is CASSPGSGNSPLHF. The DNA for the CDR3 is TGTGCCAGCAGCCCAGGGTCGGGGAATTCACCCCTCCACTTT.

The chain joins TRBV29-1 to TRBJ1-2; maybe TRBD1 (6 bases). The germline V gene encodes CDR1 SQVTM and CDR2 ANQGSEA. This CDR3 is built from 12 residues. Trimming shortened V by 6 bases and J by 7 bases, and 15 bases separated the two germline ends. DNA for the CDR3: TGCAGCGTGAGACCAGGGGATCGTGGCTACACCTTC. It translates to CSVRPGDRGYTF.

The chain employs TRBV18 and TRBJ2-1; no reliable D call. This CDR3 comprises 14 residues. Germline V gene lookup returns CDR1 KGHSH and CDR2 LQKENI. The germline V and J ends were trimmed by 4 bases and 0 bases, with 7 bases remaining between them. CDR3 DNA: TGTGCCAGCTCACGTCCAAGCTCCTACAATGAGCAGTTCTTC. This encodes CASSRPSSYNEQFF.

The chain couples TRBV7-8 to TRBJ1-5, with D unclear. Germline V lookup: CDR1 SGHVS, CDR2 FQNEAQ. The CDR3 is 13 residues long. V lost 5 bases, J lost 8 bases, and 13 bases lay in between. DNA of the CDR3: TGTGCCAGCAGCCCGACACGGGTGGAGCCCCAGCATTTT. Translated: CASSPTRVEPQHF. The whole variable domain, remainder taken from reference TRBV7-8 and TRBJ1-5, is GAGVSQSPRYKVAKRGQDVALRCDPISGHVSLFWYQQALGQGPEFLTYFQNEAQLDKSGLPSDRFFAERPEGSVSTLKIQRTQQEDSAVYLCASSPTRVEPQHFGDGTRLSIL.

V gene TRBV5-4 combines with J gene TRBJ1-1, with D tentatively TRBD1 (6 bases). The V and J ends lost 4 bases and 0 bases respectively, with 16 bases between them. Germline V gene data show CDR1 as SGHNT and CDR2 as YYREEE (reference sequence). CDR3 length equals 16 residues. The CDR3 DNA reads TGTGCCAGCAGCCTCGGACAGTCATTTATGAACACTGAAGCTTTCTTT. Protein product: CASSLGQSFMNTEAFF.

The chain has TRBV7-2 and TRBJ1-5; 8 bases are a match to TRBD1. The CDR3 is 14 residues long. V dropped 3 bases and J dropped 6; count of bases not matched to a gene: 4. Germline CDR1 SGHTA, CDR2 FQGNSA. For the CDR3, the DNA is TGTGCCAGCAGCTTTTCAGGGGGCGGTCAGCCCCAGCATTTT. Translation: CASSFSGGGQPQHF.

This chain uses TRBV7-2 with TRBJ1-3; D is unclear. Trimming removed 5 bases at V and 4 bases at J, with 15 bases between. This CDR3 contains 15 residues. Looked up from germline, CDR1 is SGHTA and CDR2 is FQGNSA. For the CDR3, the DNA is TGTGCCAGCAGCCCCACCTCCGTTAGGGGAAACACCATATATTTT. Protein: CASSPTSVRGNTIYF.

The chain couples TRBV7-9 to TRBJ2-7, with TRBD1 identical over 7 bases. V gave up 2 bases and J gave up 5 bases; unmatched junction bases: 9. The CDR3 runs to 15 residues. The germline CDR1 and CDR2 sequences are SEHNR and FQNEAQ (reference sequence). The CDR3: CASSLFRGQFHEQYF. CDR3 nucleotide sequence: TGTGCCAGCAGCTTATTCCGGGGACAGTTCCACGAGCAGTACTTC.

V usage is TRBV19 and J usage is TRBJ2-3; D may correspond to TRBD1 or TRBD2 (5 bases each). The CDR3 runs to 15 residues. Germline values: CDR1 LNHDA, CDR2 SQIVND (reference sequence). The germline V and J ends were trimmed by 4 bases and 2 bases, with 13 bases remaining between them. CDR3 bases: TGTGCCAGTAGTAAACTGGGACCATCCACAGATACGCAGTATTTT. Protein product: CASSKLGPSTDTQYF.